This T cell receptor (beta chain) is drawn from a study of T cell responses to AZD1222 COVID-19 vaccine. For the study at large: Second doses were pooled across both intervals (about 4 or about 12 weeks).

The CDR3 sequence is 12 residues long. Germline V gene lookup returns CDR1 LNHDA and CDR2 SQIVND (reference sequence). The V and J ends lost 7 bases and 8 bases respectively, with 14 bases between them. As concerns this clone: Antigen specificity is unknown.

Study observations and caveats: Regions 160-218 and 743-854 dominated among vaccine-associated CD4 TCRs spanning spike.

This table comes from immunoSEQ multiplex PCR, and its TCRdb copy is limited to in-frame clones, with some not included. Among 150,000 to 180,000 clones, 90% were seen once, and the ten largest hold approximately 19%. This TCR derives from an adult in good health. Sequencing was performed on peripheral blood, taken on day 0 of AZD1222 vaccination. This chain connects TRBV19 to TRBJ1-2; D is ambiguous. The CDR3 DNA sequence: TGTGCCAGTAACAGAGACGGTGGAGGCTACACCTTC. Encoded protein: CASNRDGGGYTF.